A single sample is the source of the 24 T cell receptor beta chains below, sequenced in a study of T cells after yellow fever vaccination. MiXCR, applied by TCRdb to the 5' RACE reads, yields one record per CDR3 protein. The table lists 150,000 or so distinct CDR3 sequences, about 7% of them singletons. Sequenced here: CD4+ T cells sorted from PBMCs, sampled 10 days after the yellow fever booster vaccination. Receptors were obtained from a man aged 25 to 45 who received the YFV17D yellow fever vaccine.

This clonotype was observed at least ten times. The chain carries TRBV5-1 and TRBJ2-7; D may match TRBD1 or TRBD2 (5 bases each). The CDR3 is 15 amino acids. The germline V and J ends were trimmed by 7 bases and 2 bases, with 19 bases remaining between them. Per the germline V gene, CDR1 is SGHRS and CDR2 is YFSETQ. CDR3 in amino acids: CASATDGGKAYEQYF. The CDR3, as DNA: TGCGCCAGCGCTACCGATGGGGGTAAGGCCTACGAGCAGTACTTC.

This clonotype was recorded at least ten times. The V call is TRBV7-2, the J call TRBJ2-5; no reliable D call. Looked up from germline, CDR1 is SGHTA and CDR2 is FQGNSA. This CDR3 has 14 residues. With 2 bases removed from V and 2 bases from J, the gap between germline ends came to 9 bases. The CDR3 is CASSLRGVQETQYF. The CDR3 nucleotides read TGTGCCAGCAGCTTACGAGGTGTACAAGAGACCCAGTACTTC. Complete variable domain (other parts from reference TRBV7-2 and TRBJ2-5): GAGVSQSPSNKVTEKGKDVELRCDPISGHTALYWYRQSLGQGLEFLIYFQGNSAPDKSGLPSDRFSAERTGGSVSTLTIQRTQQEDSAVYLCASSLRGVQETQYFGPGTRLLVL.

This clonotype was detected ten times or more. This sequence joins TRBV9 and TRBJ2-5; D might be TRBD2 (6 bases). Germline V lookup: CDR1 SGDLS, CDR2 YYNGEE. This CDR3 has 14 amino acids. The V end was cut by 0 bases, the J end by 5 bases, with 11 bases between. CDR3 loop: CASSVGRASETQYF. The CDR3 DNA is TGTGCCAGCAGCGTAGGGAGGGCTAGCGAGACCCAGTACTTC.

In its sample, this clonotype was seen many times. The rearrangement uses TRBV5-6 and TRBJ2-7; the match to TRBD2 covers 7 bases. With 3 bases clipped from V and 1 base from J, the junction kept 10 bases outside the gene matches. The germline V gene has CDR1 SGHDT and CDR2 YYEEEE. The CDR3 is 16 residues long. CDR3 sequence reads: CASSSAGVKNSYEQYF. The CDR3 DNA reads TGTGCCAGCAGCTCGGCGGGAGTAAAGAATTCCTACGAGCAGTACTTC.

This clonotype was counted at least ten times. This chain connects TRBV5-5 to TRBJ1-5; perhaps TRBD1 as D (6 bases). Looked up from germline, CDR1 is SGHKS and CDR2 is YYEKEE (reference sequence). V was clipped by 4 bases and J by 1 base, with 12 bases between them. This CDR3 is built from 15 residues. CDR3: CASSPTGGSNQPQHF. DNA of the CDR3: TGTGCCAGCAGCCCGACGGGGGGCAGCAATCAGCCCCAGCATTTT.

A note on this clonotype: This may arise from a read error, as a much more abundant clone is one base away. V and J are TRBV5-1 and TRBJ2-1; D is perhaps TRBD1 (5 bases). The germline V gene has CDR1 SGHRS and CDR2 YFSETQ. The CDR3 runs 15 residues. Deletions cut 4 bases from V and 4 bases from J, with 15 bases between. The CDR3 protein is CASSPQENYYNEQFF. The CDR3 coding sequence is TGCGCCAGCAGCCCACAGGAAAACTATTACAATGAGCAGTTCTTC.

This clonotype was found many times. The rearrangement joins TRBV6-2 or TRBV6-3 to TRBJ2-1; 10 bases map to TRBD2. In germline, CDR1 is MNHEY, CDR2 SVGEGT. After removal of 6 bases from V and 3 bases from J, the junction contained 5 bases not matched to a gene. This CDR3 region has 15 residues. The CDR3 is CASRVLAGFYNEQFF. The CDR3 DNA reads TGTGCCAGCAGAGTACTAGCGGGATTCTACAATGAGCAGTTCTTC.

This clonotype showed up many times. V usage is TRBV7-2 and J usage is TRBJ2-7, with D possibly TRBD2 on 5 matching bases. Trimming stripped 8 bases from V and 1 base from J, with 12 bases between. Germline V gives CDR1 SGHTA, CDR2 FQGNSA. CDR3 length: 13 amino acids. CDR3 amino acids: CASGSGSSYEQYF. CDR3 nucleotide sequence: TGTGCCAGCGGGAGCGGCAGTTCCTACGAGCAGTACTTC. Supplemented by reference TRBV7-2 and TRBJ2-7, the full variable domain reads GAGVSQSPSNKVTEKGKDVELRCDPISGHTALYWYRQSLGQGLEFLIYFQGNSAPDKSGLPSDRFSAERTGGSVSTLTIQRTQQEDSAVYLCASGSGSSYEQYFGPGTRLTVT.

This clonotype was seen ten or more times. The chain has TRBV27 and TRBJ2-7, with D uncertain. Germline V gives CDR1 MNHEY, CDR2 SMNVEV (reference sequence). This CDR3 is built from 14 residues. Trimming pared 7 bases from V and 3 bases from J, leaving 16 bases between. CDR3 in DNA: TGTGCCAGCAAGCCTGCCGGAGTCTTCTACGAGCAGTACTTC. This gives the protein CASKPAGVFYEQYF.

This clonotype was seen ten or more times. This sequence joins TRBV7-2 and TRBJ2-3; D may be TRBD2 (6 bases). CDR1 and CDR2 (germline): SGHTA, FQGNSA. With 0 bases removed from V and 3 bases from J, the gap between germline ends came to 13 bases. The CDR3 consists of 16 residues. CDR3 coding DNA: TGTGCCAGCAGCTTAGCCGGGGGAAGAGGAACAGATACGCAGTATTTT. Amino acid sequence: CASSLAGGRGTDTQYF.

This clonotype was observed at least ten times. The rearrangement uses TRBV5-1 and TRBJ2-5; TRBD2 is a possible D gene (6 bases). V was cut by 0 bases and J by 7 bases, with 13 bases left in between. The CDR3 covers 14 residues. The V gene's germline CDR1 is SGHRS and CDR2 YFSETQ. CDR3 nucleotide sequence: TGCGCCAGCAGCTTGGCCCCGGGAGCGGGGACCCAGTACTTC. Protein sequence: CASSLAPGAGTQYF.

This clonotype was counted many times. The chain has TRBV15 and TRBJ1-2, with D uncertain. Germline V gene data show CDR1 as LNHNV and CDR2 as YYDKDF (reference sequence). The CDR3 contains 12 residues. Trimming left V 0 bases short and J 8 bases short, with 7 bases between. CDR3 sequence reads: CATSREGWGYTF. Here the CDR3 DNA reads TGTGCCACCAGCAGAGAAGGCTGGGGCTACACCTTC.

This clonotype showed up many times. CDR3 loop: CSARVATGRYSSGANVLTF. CDR3 DNA: TGCAGTGCTAGAGTAGCAACAGGGCGGTATTCTTCTGGGGCCAACGTCCTGACTTTC. The chain carries TRBV20-1 and TRBJ2-6, with a possible D match to TRBD1 (6 bases). The CDR3 totals 19 residues. Germline values: CDR1 DFQATT, CDR2 SNEGSKA (reference sequence). Trimming cost V 1 base and J 1 base, with 20 bases left between them.

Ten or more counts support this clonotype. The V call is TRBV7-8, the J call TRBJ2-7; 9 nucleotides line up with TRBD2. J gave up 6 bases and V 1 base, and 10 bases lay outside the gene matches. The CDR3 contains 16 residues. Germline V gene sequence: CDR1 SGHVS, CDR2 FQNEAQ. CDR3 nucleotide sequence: TGTGCCAGCAGCTTAGGGGCTAGCGGGAAATTCGGCGAGCAGTACTTC. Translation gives CASSLGASGKFGEQYF.

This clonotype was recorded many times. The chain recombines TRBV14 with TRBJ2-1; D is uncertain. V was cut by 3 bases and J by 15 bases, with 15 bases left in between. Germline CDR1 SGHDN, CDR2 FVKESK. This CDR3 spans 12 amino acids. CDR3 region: CASSQKASAPFF. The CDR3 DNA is TGTGCCAGCAGCCAGAAGGCTTCGGCTCCGTTCTTC.

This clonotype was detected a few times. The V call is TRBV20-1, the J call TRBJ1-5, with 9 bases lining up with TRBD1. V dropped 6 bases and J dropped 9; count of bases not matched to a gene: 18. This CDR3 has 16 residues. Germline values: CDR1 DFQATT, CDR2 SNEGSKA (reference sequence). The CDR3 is CSASSRTGARDGPQHF. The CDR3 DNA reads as TGCAGTGCAAGCTCCCGGACAGGGGCAAGAGATGGGCCCCAGCATTTT.

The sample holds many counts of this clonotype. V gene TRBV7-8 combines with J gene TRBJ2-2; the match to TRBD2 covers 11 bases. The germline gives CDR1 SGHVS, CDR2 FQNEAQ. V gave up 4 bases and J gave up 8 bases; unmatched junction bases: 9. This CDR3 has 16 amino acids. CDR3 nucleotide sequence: TGTGCCAGCAGCTCCCGGACTAGCGGGTGGTCGGGGGAGCTGTTTTTT. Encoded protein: CASSSRTSGWSGELFF.

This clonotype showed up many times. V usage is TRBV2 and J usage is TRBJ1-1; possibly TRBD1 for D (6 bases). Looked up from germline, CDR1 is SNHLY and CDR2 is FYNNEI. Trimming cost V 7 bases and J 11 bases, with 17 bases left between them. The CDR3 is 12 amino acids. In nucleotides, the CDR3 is TGTGCCAGCAATCGGGGGGGGGCTGGGGCTTTCTTT. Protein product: CASNRGGAGAFF.

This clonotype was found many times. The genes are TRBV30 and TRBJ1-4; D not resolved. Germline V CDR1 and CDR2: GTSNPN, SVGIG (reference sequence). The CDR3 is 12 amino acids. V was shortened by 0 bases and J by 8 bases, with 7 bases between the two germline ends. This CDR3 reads CAWSVRREKLFF. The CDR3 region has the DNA TGTGCCTGGAGTGTCCGGAGGGAAAAACTGTTTTTT.

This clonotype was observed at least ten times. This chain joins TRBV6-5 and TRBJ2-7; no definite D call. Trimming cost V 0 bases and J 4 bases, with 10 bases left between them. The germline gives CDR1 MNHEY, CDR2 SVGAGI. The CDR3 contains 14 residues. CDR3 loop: CASSYSKQSYEQYF. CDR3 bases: TGTGCCAGCAGTTACTCGAAACAGAGTTACGAGCAGTACTTC.

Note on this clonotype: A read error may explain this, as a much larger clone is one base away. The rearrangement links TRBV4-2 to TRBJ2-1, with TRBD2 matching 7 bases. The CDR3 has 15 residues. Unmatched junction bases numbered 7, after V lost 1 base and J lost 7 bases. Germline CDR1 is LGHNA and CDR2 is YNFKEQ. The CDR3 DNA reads TGTGCCAGCAGCCAAGGGGGGACTATCGTGAATGAGCAGTTCTTC. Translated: CASSQGGTIVNEQFF.

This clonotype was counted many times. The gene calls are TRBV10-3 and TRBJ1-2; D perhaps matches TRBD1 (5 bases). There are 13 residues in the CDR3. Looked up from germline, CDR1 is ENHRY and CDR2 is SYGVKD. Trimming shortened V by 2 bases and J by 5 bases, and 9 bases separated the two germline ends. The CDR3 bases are TGTGCCATCAGTGAGGACAGCCGTTATGGCTACACCTTC. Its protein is CAISEDSRYGYTF.

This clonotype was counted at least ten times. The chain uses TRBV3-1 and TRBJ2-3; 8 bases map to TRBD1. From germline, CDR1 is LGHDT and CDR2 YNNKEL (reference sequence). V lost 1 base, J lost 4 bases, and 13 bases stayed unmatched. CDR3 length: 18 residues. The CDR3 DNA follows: TGTGCCAGCAGCCAAGTTACCAGGACAGGGAGTGAGTCAGATACGCAGTATTTT. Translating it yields CASSQVTRTGSESDTQYF.

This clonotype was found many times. CDR3 protein: CASVQGPYNEQFF. The CDR3 DNA is TGTGCCAGCGTACAGGGACCGTACAATGAGCAGTTCTTC. The chain employs TRBV12-3 or TRBV12-4 and TRBJ2-1, with TRBD1 as a possible D gene (6 bases). Trimming shortened V by 8 bases and J by 4 bases, and 12 bases separated the two germline ends. This CDR3 is 13 amino acids long.